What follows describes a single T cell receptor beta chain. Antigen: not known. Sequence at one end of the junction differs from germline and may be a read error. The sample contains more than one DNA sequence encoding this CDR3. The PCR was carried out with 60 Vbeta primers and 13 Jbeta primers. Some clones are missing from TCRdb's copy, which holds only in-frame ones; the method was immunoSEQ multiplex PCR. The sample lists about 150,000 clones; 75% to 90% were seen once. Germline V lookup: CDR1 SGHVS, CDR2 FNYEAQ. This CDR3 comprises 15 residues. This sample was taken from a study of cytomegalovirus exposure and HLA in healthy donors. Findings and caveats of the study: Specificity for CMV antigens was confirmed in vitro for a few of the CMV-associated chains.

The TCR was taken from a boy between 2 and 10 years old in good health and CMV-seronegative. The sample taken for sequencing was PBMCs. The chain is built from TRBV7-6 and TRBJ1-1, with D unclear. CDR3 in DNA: TGTGCCAGCAGCCCCCAGACACCCATGAACACTGAGGCTTTCTTT. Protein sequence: CASSPQTPMNTEAFF.